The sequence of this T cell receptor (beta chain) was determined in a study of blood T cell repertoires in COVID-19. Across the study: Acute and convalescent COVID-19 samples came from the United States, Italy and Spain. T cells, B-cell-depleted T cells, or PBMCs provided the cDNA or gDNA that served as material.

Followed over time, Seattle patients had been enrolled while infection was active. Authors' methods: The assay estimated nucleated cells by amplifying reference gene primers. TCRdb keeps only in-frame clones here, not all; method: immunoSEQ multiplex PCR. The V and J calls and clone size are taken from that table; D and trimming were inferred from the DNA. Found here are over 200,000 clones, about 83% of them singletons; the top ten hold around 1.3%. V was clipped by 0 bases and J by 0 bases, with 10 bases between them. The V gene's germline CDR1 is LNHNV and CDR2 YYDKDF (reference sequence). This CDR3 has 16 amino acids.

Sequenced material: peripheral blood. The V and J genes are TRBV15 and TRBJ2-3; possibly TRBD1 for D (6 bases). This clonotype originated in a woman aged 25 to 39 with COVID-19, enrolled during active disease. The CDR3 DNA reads TGTGCCACCAGCAGAGAGGCCAGGGGCAGCACAGATACGCAGTATTTT. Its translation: CATSREARGSTDTQYF. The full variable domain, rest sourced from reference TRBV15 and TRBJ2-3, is DAMVIQNPRYQVTQFGKPVTLSCSQTLNHNVMYWYQQKSSQAPKLLFHYYDKDFNNEADTPDNFQSRRPNTSFCFLDIRSPGLGDTAMYLCATSREARGSTDTQYFGPGTRLTVL.